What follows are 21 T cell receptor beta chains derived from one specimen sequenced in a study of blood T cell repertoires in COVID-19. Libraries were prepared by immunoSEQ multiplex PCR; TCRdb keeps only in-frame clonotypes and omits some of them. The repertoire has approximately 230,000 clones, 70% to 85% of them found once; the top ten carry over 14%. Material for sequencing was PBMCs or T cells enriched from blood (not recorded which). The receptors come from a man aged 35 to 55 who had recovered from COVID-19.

The chain's CDR3 is CASSLRQGQGYGYTF. The DNA of the CDR3 is TGTGCCAGCAGCCTTAGACAGGGGCAGGGGTATGGCTACACCTTC. The chain has TRBV7-2 and TRBJ1-2; 8 bases fit TRBD1. CDR1 is SGHTA and CDR2 is FQGNSA in the germline V gene. The CDR3 is 15 residues long. J gave up 5 bases and V 5 bases, and 10 bases lay outside the gene matches.

The chain's CDR3 is CASSLDRGPYNEQFF. DNA for the CDR3: TGTGCCAGCAGCCTCGACAGGGGGCCTTACAATGAGCAGTTCTTC. The genes are TRBV6-5 and TRBJ2-1; 10 bases agree with TRBD1. This CDR3 spans 15 amino acids. The J segment lost 4 bases and the V segment lost 6 bases, leaving 6 bases of the junction unmatched. The germline gives CDR1 MNHEY, CDR2 SVGAGI.

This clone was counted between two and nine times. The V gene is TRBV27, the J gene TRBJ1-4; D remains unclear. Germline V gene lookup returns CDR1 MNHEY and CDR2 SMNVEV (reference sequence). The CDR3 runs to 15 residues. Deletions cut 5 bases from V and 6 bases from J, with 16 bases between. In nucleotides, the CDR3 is TGTGCCAGCAGTGGGCAGGTGGTCGCTTATGAAAAACTGTTTTTT. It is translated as CASSGQVVAYEKLFF.

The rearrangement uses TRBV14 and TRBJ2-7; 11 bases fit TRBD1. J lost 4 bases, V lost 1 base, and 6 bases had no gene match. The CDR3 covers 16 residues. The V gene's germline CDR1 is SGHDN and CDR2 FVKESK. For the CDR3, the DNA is TGTGCCAGCAGCCAAGTGGACAGGGGGCGCAGATACGAGCAGTACTTC. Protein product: CASSQVDRGRRYEQYF.

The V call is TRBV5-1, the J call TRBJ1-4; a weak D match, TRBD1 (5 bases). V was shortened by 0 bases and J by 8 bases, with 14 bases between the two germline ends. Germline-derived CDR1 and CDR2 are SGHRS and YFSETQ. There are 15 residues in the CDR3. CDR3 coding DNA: TGCGCCAGCAGCTTGGAGTCGGGGGTTTGGGAAAAACTGTTTTTT. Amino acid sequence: CASSLESGVWEKLFF.

The CDR3 loop reads CASESGARATEAFF. The CDR3, as DNA: TGTGCCAGCGAGTCAGGGGCCCGTGCCACTGAAGCTTTCTTT. J is TRBJ1-1 and V is TRBV28, with D possibly TRBD1 on 6 matching bases. From germline, CDR1 is MDHEN and CDR2 SYDVKM. The CDR3 covers 14 residues. V lost 8 bases, J lost 4 bases, and 17 bases lay in between.

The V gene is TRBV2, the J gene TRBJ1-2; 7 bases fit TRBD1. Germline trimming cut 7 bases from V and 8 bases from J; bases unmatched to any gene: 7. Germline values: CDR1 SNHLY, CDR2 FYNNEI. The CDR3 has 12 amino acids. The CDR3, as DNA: TGTGCCAGCACCATGGGACAGCGGGGCTACACCTTC. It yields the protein CASTMGQRGYTF.

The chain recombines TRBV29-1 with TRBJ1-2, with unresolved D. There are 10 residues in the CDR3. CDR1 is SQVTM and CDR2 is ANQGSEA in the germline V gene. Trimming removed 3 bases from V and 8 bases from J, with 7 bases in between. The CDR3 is CSVEEGGYTF. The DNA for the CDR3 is TGCAGCGTTGAGGAGGGCGGCTACACCTTC.

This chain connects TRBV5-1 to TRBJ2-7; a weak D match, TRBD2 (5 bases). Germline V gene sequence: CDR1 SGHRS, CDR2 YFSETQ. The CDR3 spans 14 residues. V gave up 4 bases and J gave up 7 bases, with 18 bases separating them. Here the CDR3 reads CASSKRKEGEEQYF. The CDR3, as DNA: TGCGCCAGCAGCAAACGTAAAGAGGGCGAGGAGCAGTACTTC.

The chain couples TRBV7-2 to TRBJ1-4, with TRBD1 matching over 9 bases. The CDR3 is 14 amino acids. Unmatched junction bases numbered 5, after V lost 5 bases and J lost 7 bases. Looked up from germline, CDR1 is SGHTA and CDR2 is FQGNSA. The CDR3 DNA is TGTGCCAGCAGCCCCGGGACAGGGCGTGAAAAACTGTTTTTT. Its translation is CASSPGTGREKLFF. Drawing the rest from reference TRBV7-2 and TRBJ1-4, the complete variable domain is GAGVSQSPSNKVTEKGKDVELRCDPISGHTALYWYRQSLGQGLEFLIYFQGNSAPDKSGLPSDRFSAERTGGSVSTLTIQRTQQEDSAVYLCASSPGTGREKLFFGSGTQLSVL.

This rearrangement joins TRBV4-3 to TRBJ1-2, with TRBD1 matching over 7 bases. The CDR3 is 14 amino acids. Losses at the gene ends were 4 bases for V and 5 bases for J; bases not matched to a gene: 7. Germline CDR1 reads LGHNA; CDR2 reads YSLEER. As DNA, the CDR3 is TGCGCCAGCAGCCCCGGACAGGCGGGGTATGGCTACACCTTC. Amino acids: CASSPGQAGYGYTF.

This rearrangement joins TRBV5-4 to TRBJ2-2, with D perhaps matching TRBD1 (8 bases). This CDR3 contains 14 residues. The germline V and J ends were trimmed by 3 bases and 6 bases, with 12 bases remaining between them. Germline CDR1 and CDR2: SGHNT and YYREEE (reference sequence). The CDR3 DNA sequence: TGTGCCAGCAGCTGGGGGGGACAGGCCGGGGAGCTGTTTTTT. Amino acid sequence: CASSWGGQAGELFF. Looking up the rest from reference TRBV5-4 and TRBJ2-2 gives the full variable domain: ETGVTQSPTHLIKTRGQQVTLRCSSQSGHNTVSWYQQALGQGPQFIFQYYREEENGRGNFPPRFSGLQFPNYSSELNVNALELDDSALYLCASSWGGQAGELFFGEGSRLTVL.

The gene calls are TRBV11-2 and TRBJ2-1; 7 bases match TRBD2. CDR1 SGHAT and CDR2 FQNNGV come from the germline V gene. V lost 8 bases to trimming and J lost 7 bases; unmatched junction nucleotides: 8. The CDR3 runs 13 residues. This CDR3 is CASSRGLINEQFF. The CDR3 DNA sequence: TGTGCCAGCTCCCGGGGACTAATTAATGAGCAGTTCTTC.

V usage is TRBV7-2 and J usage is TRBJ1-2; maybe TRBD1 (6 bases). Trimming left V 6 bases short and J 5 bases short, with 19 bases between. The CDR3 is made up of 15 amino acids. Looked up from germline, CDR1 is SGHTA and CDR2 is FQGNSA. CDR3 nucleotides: TGTGCCAGCAGAACATTTCCGGGAGGGGGGTATGGCTACACCTTC. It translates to CASRTFPGGGYGYTF.

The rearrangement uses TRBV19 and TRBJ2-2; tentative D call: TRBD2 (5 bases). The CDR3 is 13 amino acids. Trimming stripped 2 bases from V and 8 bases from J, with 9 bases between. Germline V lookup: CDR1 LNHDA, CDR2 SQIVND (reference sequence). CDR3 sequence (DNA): TGTGCCAGTAGTATAAGCGGAGGTGGGGAGCTGTTTTTT. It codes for CASSISGGGELFF. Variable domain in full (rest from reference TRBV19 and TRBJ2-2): DGGITQSPKYLFRKEGQNVTLSCEQNLNHDAMYWYRQDPGQGLRLIYYSQIVNDFQKGDIAEGYSVSREKKESFPLTVTSAQKNPTAFYLCASSISGGGELFFGEGSRLTVL.

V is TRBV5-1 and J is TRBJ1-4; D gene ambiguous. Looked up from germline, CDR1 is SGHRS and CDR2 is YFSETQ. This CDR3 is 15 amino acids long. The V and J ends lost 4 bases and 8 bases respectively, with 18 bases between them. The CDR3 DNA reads TGCGCCAGCAGCCCCTCGAGCGTCCTGGAAGAAAAACTGTTTTTT. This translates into CASSPSSVLEEKLFF.

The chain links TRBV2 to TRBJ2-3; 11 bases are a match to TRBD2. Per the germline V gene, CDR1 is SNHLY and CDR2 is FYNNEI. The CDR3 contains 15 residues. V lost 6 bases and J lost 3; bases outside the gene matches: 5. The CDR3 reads CASSLAGGGTDTQYF. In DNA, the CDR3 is TGTGCCAGCAGCTTAGCGGGGGGGGGAACAGATACGCAGTATTTT.

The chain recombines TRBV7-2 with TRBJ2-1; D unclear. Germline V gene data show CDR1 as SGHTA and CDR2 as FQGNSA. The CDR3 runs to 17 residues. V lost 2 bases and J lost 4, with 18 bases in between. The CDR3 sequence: CASSLSEVWSFYNEQFF. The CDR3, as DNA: TGTGCCAGCAGCTTAAGCGAGGTATGGAGCTTTTACAATGAGCAGTTCTTC.

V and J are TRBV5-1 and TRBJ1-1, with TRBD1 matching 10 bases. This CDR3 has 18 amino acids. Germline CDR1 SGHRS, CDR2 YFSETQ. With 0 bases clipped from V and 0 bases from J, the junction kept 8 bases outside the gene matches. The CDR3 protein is CASSLGLRDRGMNTEAFF. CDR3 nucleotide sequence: TGCGCCAGCAGCTTGGGGCTTAGGGACAGGGGAATGAACACTGAAGCTTTCTTT.

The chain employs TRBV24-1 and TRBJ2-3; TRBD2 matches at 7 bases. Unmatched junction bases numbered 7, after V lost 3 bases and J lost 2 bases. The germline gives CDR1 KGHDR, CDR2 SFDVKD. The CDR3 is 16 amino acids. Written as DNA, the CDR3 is TGTGCCACCAGTGATCAGTCAGGGAGGGTCACAGATACGCAGTATTTT. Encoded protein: CATSDQSGRVTDTQYF.

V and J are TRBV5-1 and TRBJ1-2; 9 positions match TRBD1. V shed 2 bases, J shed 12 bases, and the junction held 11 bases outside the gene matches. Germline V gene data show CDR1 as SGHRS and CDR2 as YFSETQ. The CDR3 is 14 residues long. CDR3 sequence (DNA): TGCGCCAGCAGCTTTGCGGGACAGGGCCCTGAGGACACCTTC. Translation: CASSFAGQGPEDTF.